This T cell receptor (beta chain) comes out of a study of blood T cell repertoires in COVID-19. This clone was counted a single time. The CDR3 runs to 15 residues. Trimming stripped 0 bases from V and 5 bases from J, with 14 bases between. Germline CDR1 reads SGHRS; CDR2 reads YFSETQ. Original processing notes: From reference gene primer amplification, estimates of nucleated cell counts were derived. Sequencing used immunoSEQ multiplex PCR; TCRdb keeps in-frame clones, though not all of them. From that table come the V and J calls and clone size; the DNA was used to work out D and trimming. This sample has approximately 50,000 clones, with about 88% found just once.

This receptor was identified in a human donor in a cohort sampled during active COVID-19. V gene TRBV5-1 combines with J gene TRBJ1-1; maybe TRBD1 (5 bases). Sequenced sample: peripheral blood. The CDR3 is CASSLGAGGGTEAFF. The CDR3 DNA follows: TGCGCCAGCAGCTTGGGGGCAGGCGGGGGGACTGAAGCTTTCTTT.